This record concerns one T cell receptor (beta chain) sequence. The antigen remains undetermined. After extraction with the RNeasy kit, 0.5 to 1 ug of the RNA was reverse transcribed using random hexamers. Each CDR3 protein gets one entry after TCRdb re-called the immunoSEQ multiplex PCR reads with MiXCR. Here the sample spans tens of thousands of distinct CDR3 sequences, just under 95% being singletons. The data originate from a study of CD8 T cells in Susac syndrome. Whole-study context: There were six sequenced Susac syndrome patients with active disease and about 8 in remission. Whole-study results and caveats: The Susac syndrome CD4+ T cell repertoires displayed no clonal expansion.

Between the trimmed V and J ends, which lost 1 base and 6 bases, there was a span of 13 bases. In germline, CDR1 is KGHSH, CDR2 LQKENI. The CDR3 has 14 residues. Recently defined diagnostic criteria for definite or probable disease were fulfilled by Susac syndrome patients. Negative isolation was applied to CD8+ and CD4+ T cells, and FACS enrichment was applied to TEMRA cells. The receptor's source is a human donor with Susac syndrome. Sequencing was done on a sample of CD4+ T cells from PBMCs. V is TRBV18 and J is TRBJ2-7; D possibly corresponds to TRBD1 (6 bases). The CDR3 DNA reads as TGTGCCAGCTCACCACTGGCAGGGGACGGCGAGCAGTACTTC. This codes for CASSPLAGDGEQYF.